This TCR beta chain was captured by sequencing in a study of T cells in Graves' hyperthyroidism and ophthalmopathy. Whole-study findings and limits: Model-based prediction identified ophthalmopathy a median roughly 5.9 months prior to its onset.

The CDR3 loop spans 11 amino acids. Germline values: CDR1 DFQATT, CDR2 SNEGSKA (reference sequence). V was pared by 2 bases and J by 10 bases, with 11 bases between. In regard to this clonotype: Antigen specificity is unknown.

Amplified TCR beta CDR3 regions came from RNA transcripts. HTBI primers were employed in a first-round RT-PCR of the TCR CDR3. One entry per CDR3 protein, called by TCRdb with MiXCR from the multiplex PCR reads. The sample lists 500,000 or so distinct CDR3 sequences, about 16% seen once, with around 32% in the top ten. The specimen sequenced was blood. The genes are TRBV20-1 and TRBJ2-5; D perhaps matches TRBD1 (5 bases). The receptor's source is a woman between 25 and 40 years old with Graves' ophthalmopathy. DNA for the CDR3: TGCAGTGCTAGAATTACCAGGGACCAGTACTTC. Its translation: CSARITRDQYF.